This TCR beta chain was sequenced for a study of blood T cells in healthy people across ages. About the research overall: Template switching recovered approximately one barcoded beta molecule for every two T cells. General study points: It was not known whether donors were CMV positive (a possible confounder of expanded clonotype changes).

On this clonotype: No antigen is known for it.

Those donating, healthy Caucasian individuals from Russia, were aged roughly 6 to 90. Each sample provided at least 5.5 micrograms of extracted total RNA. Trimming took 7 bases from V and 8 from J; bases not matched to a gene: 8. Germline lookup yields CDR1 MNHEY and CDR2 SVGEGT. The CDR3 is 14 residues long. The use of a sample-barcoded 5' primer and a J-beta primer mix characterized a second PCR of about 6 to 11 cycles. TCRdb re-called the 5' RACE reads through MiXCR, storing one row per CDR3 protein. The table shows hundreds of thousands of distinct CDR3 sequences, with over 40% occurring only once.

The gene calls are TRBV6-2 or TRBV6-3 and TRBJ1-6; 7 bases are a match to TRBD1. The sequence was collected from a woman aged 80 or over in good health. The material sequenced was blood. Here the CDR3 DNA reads TGTGCCAGCACGAATCCAGGGACAGATTCACCCCTCCACTTT. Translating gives CASTNPGTDSPLHF.